The 28 T cell receptor beta chains presented below share a single source sample, sequenced in a study of blood T cell repertoires in COVID-19. Repertoires were generated with immunoSEQ multiplex PCR, while TCRdb's copy carries only in-frame clones and drops some. The table lists 150,000 to 200,000 clones, approximately 88% of them singletons. The specimen was peripheral blood. The receptors come from a man aged 55 to 70 with acute or convalescent COVID-19.

The genes are TRBV4-1 and TRBJ2-7; 9 bases align to TRBD2. Trimming took 5 bases from V and 5 from J; bases not matched to a gene: 7. Germline values: CDR1 MGHRA, CDR2 YSYEKL. The CDR3 length is 14 residues. For the CDR3, the DNA is TGCGCCAGCAGCTCCGGACTAGCGAGCGACGAGCAGTACTTC. This encodes CASSSGLASDEQYF.

The J gene is TRBJ2-5, the V gene TRBV4-3; 9 bases line up with TRBD1. This CDR3 contains 14 residues. The junction had 6 bases not matched to a gene; V was cut back by 5 bases and J by 5 bases. Germline V gene lookup returns CDR1 LGHNA and CDR2 YSLEER. The DNA of the CDR3 is TGCGCCAGCAGCAGGACAGGGGATTCCGAGACCCAGTACTTC. Translation: CASSRTGDSETQYF.

The chain employs TRBV24-1 and TRBJ2-2; maybe TRBD1 (6 bases). Trimming shortened V by 7 bases and J by 3 bases, and 29 bases separated the two germline ends. The CDR3 has 20 residues. CDR1 is KGHDR and CDR2 is SFDVKD in the germline V gene. In DNA form, the CDR3 reads TGTGCCACCAGCCGGGACACTACCCCCGCCGGGTTTTCTCACACCGGGGAGCTGTTTTTT. This sequence encodes CATSRDTTPAGFSHTGELFF.

This chain links TRBV5-1 with TRBJ2-5; no clear D. Trimming removed 1 base from V and 4 bases from J, with 5 bases in between. CDR1 SGHRS and CDR2 YFSETQ come from the germline V gene. This CDR3 has 12 residues. CDR3 nucleotide sequence: TGCGCCAGCAGCTTGCCGGGAGAGACCCAGTACTTC. The encoded protein is CASSLPGETQYF.

This clone occurred once. This chain uses TRBV5-1 with TRBJ1-6; tentatively, D is TRBD1 (6 bases). The V and J ends lost 4 bases and 0 bases respectively, with 11 bases between them. Germline V gives CDR1 SGHRS, CDR2 YFSETQ. The CDR3 consists of 16 residues. CDR3 region: CASSADRSSYNSPLHF. The CDR3 nucleotides are TGCGCCAGCAGCGCCGACAGGAGCTCCTATAATTCACCCCTCCACTTT.

The chain carries TRBV20-1 and TRBJ1-2; TRBD1 might be the D (5 bases). The CDR3 covers 11 residues. CDR1 is DFQATT, CDR2 SNEGSKA, per germline (reference sequence). V dropped 7 bases and J dropped 7 bases, with 13 bases sitting between them. The CDR3 nucleotides are TGCAGTGGGGGCGCGTGGGGTGGCTACACCTTC. Translation gives CSGGAWGGYTF.

This clone was picked up one time. J is TRBJ2-1 and V is TRBV6-5; a possible D gene is TRBD1 (5 bases). V lost 6 bases and J 1 base, leaving 13 bases between the germline ends. Germline CDR1 MNHEY, CDR2 SVGAGI. The CDR3 runs to 15 residues. CDR3 sequence reads: CASRRDSPSYNEQFF. CDR3 nucleotides: TGTGCCAGCAGGCGAGACAGCCCATCCTACAATGAGCAGTTCTTC.

The DNA for the CDR3 is TGTGCCAGCAGCTCCGGGACAGAGCACTCTGGAAACACCATATATTTT. Its translation: CASSSGTEHSGNTIYF. J is TRBJ1-3 and V is TRBV7-6, with 7 bases matching TRBD1. The CDR3 has 16 amino acids. Unmatched junction bases numbered 6, after V lost 4 bases and J lost 0 bases. CDR1 is SGHVS and CDR2 is FNYEAQ in the germline V gene. Supplemented by reference TRBV7-6 and TRBJ1-3, the full variable domain reads GAGVSQSPRYKVTKRGQDVALRCDPISGHVSLYWYRQALGQGPEFLTYFNYEAQQDKSGLPNDRFSAERPEGSISTLTIQRTEQRDSAMYRCASSSGTEHSGNTIYFGEGSWLTVV.

This chain links TRBV6-5 with TRBJ1-5, with D maybe TRBD1 (6 bases). The CDR3 consists of 14 residues. Between the trimmed V and J ends, which lost 6 bases and 6 bases, there was a span of 15 bases. Germline CDR1 MNHEY, CDR2 SVGAGI. DNA of the CDR3: TGTGCCAGCAGGATTACAGGGTCGGGTCAGCCCCAGCATTTT. Translating it yields CASRITGSGQPQHF.

The chain combines TRBV6-4 with TRBJ2-3; 12 bases are shared with TRBD2. Germline trimming cut 4 bases from V and 1 base from J; bases unmatched to any gene: 0. The CDR3 contains 15 residues. Germline CDR1 reads MRHNA; CDR2 reads SNTAGT. The CDR3 nucleotides are TGTGCCAGCAGTGGGACTAGCGGGGGCACAGATACGCAGTATTTT. Its protein is CASSGTSGGTDTQYF.

The chain carries TRBV5-6 and TRBJ1-5; D is undetermined. CDR1 SGHDT and CDR2 YYEEEE come from the germline V gene. The CDR3 has 15 residues. Between the trimmed V and J ends, which lost 5 bases and 2 bases, there was a span of 14 bases. CDR3 bases: TGTGCCAGCAGTTGGGGAGGGCGCGGCAATCAGCCCCAGCATTTT. The encoded protein is CASSWGGRGNQPQHF.

V gene TRBV6-2 or TRBV6-3 combines with J gene TRBJ2-7, with TRBD2 matching 7 bases. V shed 5 bases and J 1 base; nucleotides not matched to a gene: 5. The CDR3 loop spans 14 amino acids. The germline CDR1 and CDR2 sequences are MNHEY and SVGEGT. The CDR3 region has the DNA TGTGCCAGCAGTCTAGCGGAGCATTCCTACGAGCAGTACTTC. Translating it yields CASSLAEHSYEQYF.

The rearrangement links TRBV5-1 to TRBJ2-3; 9 bases match TRBD2. The CDR3 runs 15 residues. V lost 3 bases, J lost 5 bases, and 7 bases stayed unmatched. The V gene's germline CDR1 is SGHRS and CDR2 YFSETQ. The CDR3 sequence is CASSSQAGGLDTQYF. The CDR3 DNA sequence: TGCGCCAGCAGCTCCCAAGCGGGGGGTCTAGATACGCAGTATTTT.

J is TRBJ1-2 and V is TRBV6-5, with a weak D call TRBD1 (5 bases). The CDR3 loop spans 12 amino acids. V was shortened by 10 bases and J by 3 bases, with 12 bases between the two germline ends. Germline V CDR1 and CDR2: MNHEY, SVGAGI. The CDR3: CATGPKYYGYTF. The DNA for the CDR3 is TGTGCCACAGGGCCTAAATACTATGGCTACACCTTC.

The chain carries TRBV9 and TRBJ2-7; 10 nucleotides match TRBD1. CDR3 length equals 14 residues. V was pared by 3 bases and J by 5 bases, with 5 bases of the junction left unmatched. Germline lookup yields CDR1 SGDLS and CDR2 YYNGEE. DNA of the CDR3: TGTGCCAGCAGCGCTTCGACAGGGGGCAACGAGCAGTACTTC. Its translation: CASSASTGGNEQYF.

This clone was observed a single time. The chain is built from TRBV7-9 and TRBJ1-2; possibly TRBD1 for D (6 bases). CDR1 and CDR2 from the germline V gene are SEHNR and FQNEAQ (reference sequence). The CDR3 sequence is 14 residues long. The V end lost 5 bases, the J end lost 3 bases, and 13 bases lay between the germline ends. The CDR3 sequence is CASSRGGVYYGYTF. CDR3 bases: TGTGCCAGCAGCCGGGGGGGCGTTTACTATGGCTACACCTTC.

V gene TRBV7-2 combines with J gene TRBJ1-2, with D maybe TRBD1 (5 bases). This CDR3 contains 15 residues. Germline V gene sequence: CDR1 SGHTA, CDR2 FQGNSA. V dropped 5 bases and J dropped 5 bases, with 18 bases sitting between them. CDR3: CASSLAAGGYYGYTF. Here the CDR3 DNA reads TGTGCCAGCAGCCTCGCCGCGGGGGGATATTATGGCTACACCTTC.

The V and J genes are TRBV7-9 and TRBJ2-7; 11 nucleotides match TRBD2. CDR1 is SEHNR, CDR2 FQNEAQ, per germline (reference sequence). The ends lost 5 bases at V and 1 base at J; junction bases unmatched: 16. The CDR3 runs 19 residues. The CDR3 sequence: CASSPNPWLAGGPSYEQYF. The CDR3 region has the DNA TGTGCCAGCAGCCCCAACCCCTGGCTAGCGGGGGGTCCTTCCTACGAGCAGTACTTC.

This chain connects TRBV4-3 to TRBJ2-1; TRBD1 matches 7 bases. Germline CDR1 is LGHNA and CDR2 is YSLEER. V was pared by 0 bases and J by 8 bases, with 7 bases of the junction left unmatched. The CDR3 has 15 residues. This chain's CDR3 is CASSQEVVGGHEQFF. The CDR3 DNA is TGCGCCAGCAGCCAAGAGGTTGTAGGGGGCCATGAGCAGTTCTTC.

This chain connects TRBV5-5 to TRBJ1-6, with D maybe TRBD1 (5 bases). The V end lost 5 bases, the J end lost 6 bases, and 15 bases lay between the germline ends. The CDR3 extends over 15 amino acids. Germline CDR1 and CDR2: SGHKS and YYEKEE (reference sequence). For the CDR3, the DNA is TGTGCCAGCAGACCCACCTCGACAGCTAATTCACCCCTCCACTTT. Protein sequence: CASRPTSTANSPLHF.

This clone is a singleton in its sample. The CDR3 region is CASSQVGDWSPLHF. The CDR3 nucleotides are TGTGCCAGCAGCCAAGTAGGGGATTGGTCACCCCTCCACTTT. The chain joins TRBV3-1 (or the pseudogene TRBV3-2) to TRBJ1-6; D might be TRBD1 (5 bases). Trimming shortened V by 1 base and J by 10 bases, and 11 bases separated the two germline ends. The CDR3 is 14 amino acids. From germline, CDR1 is LGHDT and CDR2 YNNKEL (reference sequence).

This clone turned up a few times. The chain employs TRBV7-2 and TRBJ1-6; perhaps TRBD1 as D (5 bases). The V gene's germline CDR1 is SGHTA and CDR2 FQGNSA. V gave up 1 base and J gave up 9 bases, with 16 bases separating them. This CDR3 has 16 amino acids. The CDR3 DNA is TGTGCCAGCAGCTTAGTGTCGGCAGGGTTGGGTTCACCCCTCCACTTT. Translated: CASSLVSAGLGSPLHF.

This chain joins TRBV11-1 and TRBJ2-7; 7 nucleotides agree with TRBD1. Germline V CDR1 and CDR2: SGHAT, FQDESV (reference sequence). This CDR3 is 14 amino acids long. After removal of 1 base from V and 2 bases from J, the junction contained 2 bases not matched to a gene. In DNA, the CDR3 is TGTGCCAGCAGCTTAGGCAGGGGGACCTACGAGCAGTACTTC. The encoded protein is CASSLGRGTYEQYF.

The chain couples TRBV11-3 to TRBJ2-1, with 7 bases lining up with TRBD2. The CDR3 is 15 amino acids. V lost 2 bases and J lost 7; bases outside the gene matches: 8. Per germline, CDR1 SGHNT and CDR2 YENEEA. CDR3 in amino acids: CASSLRRGFVNEQFF. CDR3 coding DNA: TGTGCCAGCAGCTTAAGGCGGGGGTTTGTTAATGAGCAGTTCTTC.

The chain couples TRBV5-1 to TRBJ1-1; 7 bases align to TRBD1. This CDR3 has 16 residues. Losses at the gene ends were 3 bases for V and 6 bases for J; bases not matched to a gene: 14. CDR1 SGHRS and CDR2 YFSETQ come from the germline V gene. CDR3 DNA sequence: TGCGCCAGCAGCTACACAGGGGCGGGTATTGAGGCTGAAGCTTTCTTT. As protein: CASSYTGAGIEAEAFF.

At least ten counts were recorded for this clone. The sample has other DNA sequences that encode this CDR3 too. This chain uses TRBV27 with TRBJ1-2, with 7 bases aligning to TRBD1. Germline CDR1 MNHEY, CDR2 SMNVEV (reference sequence). The ends lost 2 bases at V and 10 bases at J; junction bases unmatched: 10. The CDR3 loop spans 14 amino acids. In DNA form, the CDR3 reads TGTGCCAGCAGTTTAGTAGGACAGGCCAGCGTCTACACCTTC. The encoded protein is CASSLVGQASVYTF.

The chain couples TRBV15 to TRBJ1-3; 7 nucleotides agree with TRBD1. The CDR3 length is 14 residues. Trimming at V came to 1 base and at J to 8 bases, leaving 5 bases not matched to a gene. Germline lookup yields CDR1 LNHNV and CDR2 YYDKDF (reference sequence). The CDR3 spells CATSRGGGADTIYF. DNA for the CDR3: TGTGCCACCAGCAGAGGAGGGGGCGCGGACACCATATATTTT.

CDR3 in amino acids: CASSELHGYTF. The CDR3 DNA is TGTGCCAGCAGTGAACTTCATGGCTACACCTTC. The chain couples TRBV25-1 to TRBJ1-2; D call uncertain. This CDR3 contains 11 residues. Germline CDR1 MGHDK, CDR2 SYGVNS. V was cut by 2 bases and J by 6 bases, with 4 bases left in between.